Each of the 12 T cell receptor beta chains below was sequenced from the same sample in a study of T cell responses to AZD1222 COVID-19 vaccine (dated by TCRdb to the early 2020s). The library was made by the immunoSEQ multiplex PCR assay. Drawn from immuneACCESS, this table holds only the in-frame rearrangements with V and J called that TCRdb kept. Clones are partly lost; checked studies trace under half to an unresolved V gene and leave the rest unexplained. In this sample the table shows 86,000 or so clones, 85% to 95% of which occur a single time. The top ten clonotypes cover approximately 10% of the sample. The time point label on this specimen signifies: about 28 days (+/-7) after the second vaccine dose. The sample here was peripheral blood, taken 28 days after the second AZD1222 dose. All receptors come from an adult who received the AZD1222 COVID-19 vaccine.

J is TRBJ2-5 and V is TRBV7-3; D unclear. V lost 2 bases, J lost 5 bases, and 9 bases lay in between. The CDR3 is made up of 13 amino acids. Germline V gives CDR1 SGHTA, CDR2 FQGTGA. Here the CDR3 reads CASSLYIRETQYF. In DNA form, the CDR3 reads TGTGCCAGCAGCTTATACATTCGTGAGACCCAGTACTTC. The full variable domain, rest sourced from reference TRBV7-3 and TRBJ2-5, is GAGVSQTPSNKVTEKGKYVELRCDPISGHTALYWYRQSLGQGPEFLIYFQGTGAADDSGLPNDRFFAVRPEGSVSTLKIQRTERGDSAVYLCASSLYIRETQYFGPGTRLLVL.

V gene TRBV6-1 combines with J gene TRBJ2-7; maybe TRBD2 (5 bases). V lost 2 bases, J lost 2 bases, and 7 bases lay in between. Germline lookup yields CDR1 MNHNS and CDR2 SASEGT. The CDR3 extends over 13 amino acids. As DNA, the CDR3 is TGTGCCAGCAGTGAATCCGGGACCTACGAGCAGTACTTC. Its translation: CASSESGTYEQYF.

The chain joins TRBV5-4 to TRBJ1-6; 9 bases line up with TRBD1. The CDR3 runs 13 residues. Germline lookup yields CDR1 SGHNT and CDR2 YYREEE (reference sequence). Trimming took 5 bases from V and 8 from J; bases not matched to a gene: 2. The CDR3 DNA follows: TGTGCCAGCAGTGGGACAGGGTATTCACCCCTCCACTTT. It translates to CASSGTGYSPLHF.

The V call is TRBV18, the J call TRBJ1-2; 7 bases are shared with TRBD1. CDR3 length: 17 residues. Trimming removed 5 bases from V and 6 bases from J; junction bases left unmatched: 18. From germline, CDR1 is KGHSH and CDR2 LQKENI. The CDR3 loop reads CASSSNVVQGKVNGYTF. In DNA, the CDR3 is TGTGCCAGCTCATCCAATGTGGTACAGGGGAAGGTGAATGGCTACACCTTC.

CDR3 DNA sequence: TGCAGCGCCTGGTTAGATGGGTCGAGAGCTGAAGCTTTCTTT. The encoded protein is CSAWLDGSRAEAFF. The chain links TRBV29-1 to TRBJ1-1; no firm D call. V shed 7 bases and J shed 6 bases, with 21 bases lying between them. CDR1 and CDR2 from the germline V gene are SQVTM and ANQGSEA. The CDR3 is made up of 14 amino acids.

This chain connects TRBV9 to TRBJ1-2, with 9 bases lining up with TRBD1. Per germline, CDR1 SGDLS and CDR2 YYNGEE. This CDR3 contains 15 residues. V dropped 4 bases and J dropped 4; count of bases not matched to a gene: 8. CDR3 sequence reads: CASSPGTGRGYGYTF. In DNA form, the CDR3 reads TGTGCCAGCAGCCCGGGGACAGGGAGGGGCTATGGCTACACCTTC.

The rearrangement links TRBV28 to TRBJ2-5; D possibly uses TRBD1 or TRBD2 (5 bases each). CDR1 and CDR2 (germline): MDHEN, SYDVKM. V was pared by 3 bases and J by 3 bases, with 17 bases between. The CDR3 has 16 amino acids. CDR3 nucleotides: TGTGCCAGCAGTTTGAAAGGGTTTAGGGGAGAAGAGACCCAGTACTTC. This sequence encodes CASSLKGFRGEETQYF.

This clone has a handful of counts. The chain uses TRBV20-1 and TRBJ1-1; D not certain. Per the germline V gene, CDR1 is DFQATT and CDR2 is SNEGSKA (reference sequence). Trimming pared 3 bases from V and 3 bases from J, leaving 8 bases between. CDR3 length equals 12 residues. The DNA for the CDR3 is TGCAGTGCTAGTATGGGAGACACTGAAGCTTTCTTT. This encodes CSASMGDTEAFF.

The chain joins TRBV19 to TRBJ1-2; D may be TRBD1 (5 bases). The CDR3 is made up of 15 amino acids. The germline V gene has CDR1 LNHDA and CDR2 SQIVND (reference sequence). V was trimmed by 2 bases and J by 4 bases, leaving 14 bases between them. The CDR3 loop is CASSITARGGYGYTF. DNA of the CDR3: TGTGCCAGTAGTATAACGGCCCGGGGCGGCTATGGCTACACCTTC.

V is TRBV7-8 and J is TRBJ1-1; TRBD1 is a possible D gene (6 bases). This CDR3 is 12 amino acids long. The V and J ends lost 5 bases and 11 bases respectively, with 15 bases between them. Per germline, CDR1 SGHVS and CDR2 FQNEAQ. The CDR3 DNA follows: TGTGCCAGCAGCCATTCAGGGGCGTTGGCTTTCTTT. Translating it yields CASSHSGALAFF.

This clone was observed a few times. V is TRBV20-1 and J is TRBJ1-4; no firm D call. The CDR3 is made up of 14 amino acids. Germline CDR1 reads DFQATT; CDR2 reads SNEGSKA (reference sequence). V was clipped by 3 bases and J by 0 bases, with 8 bases between them. CDR3 DNA sequence: TGCAGTGCTAGTATACAGACAACTAATGAAAAACTGTTTTTT. Its protein is CSASIQTTNEKLFF.

The CDR3 coding sequence is TGTGCCAGCAGCGTAGGAAGCTCCACCGGGGAGCTGTTTTTT. As protein: CASSVGSSTGELFF. This chain connects TRBV9 to TRBJ2-2; D call uncertain. The CDR3 extends over 14 amino acids. Germline V CDR1 and CDR2: SGDLS, YYNGEE. V gave up 0 bases and J gave up 4 bases, with 7 bases separating them.